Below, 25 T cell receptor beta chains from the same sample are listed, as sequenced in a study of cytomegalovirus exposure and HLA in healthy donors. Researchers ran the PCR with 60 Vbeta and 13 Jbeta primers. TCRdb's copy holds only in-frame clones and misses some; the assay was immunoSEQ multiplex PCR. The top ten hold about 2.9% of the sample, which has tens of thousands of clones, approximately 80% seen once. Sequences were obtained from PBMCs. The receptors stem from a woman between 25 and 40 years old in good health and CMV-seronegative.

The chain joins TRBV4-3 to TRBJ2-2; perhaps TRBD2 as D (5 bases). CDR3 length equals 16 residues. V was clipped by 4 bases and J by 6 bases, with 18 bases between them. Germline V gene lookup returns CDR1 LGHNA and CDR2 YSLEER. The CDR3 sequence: CASSRTAARGPGELFF. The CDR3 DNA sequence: TGCGCCAGCAGCCGGACCGCGGCGAGAGGGCCCGGGGAGCTGTTTTTT.

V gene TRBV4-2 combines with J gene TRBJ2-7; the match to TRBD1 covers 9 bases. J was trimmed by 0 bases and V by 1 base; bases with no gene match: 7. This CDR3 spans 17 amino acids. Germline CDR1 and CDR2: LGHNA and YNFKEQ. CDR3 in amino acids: CASSQGGGTGTSYEQYF. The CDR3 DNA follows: TGTGCCAGCAGCCAAGGGGGGGGGACAGGGACCTCCTACGAGCAGTACTTC.

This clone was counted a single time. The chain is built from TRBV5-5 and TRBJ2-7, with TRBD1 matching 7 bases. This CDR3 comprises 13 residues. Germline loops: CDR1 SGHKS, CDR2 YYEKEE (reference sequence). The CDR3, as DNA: TGTGCTTCGTCTCGTCAGGGGGCCTACGAGCAGTACTTC. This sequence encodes CASSRQGAYEQYF.

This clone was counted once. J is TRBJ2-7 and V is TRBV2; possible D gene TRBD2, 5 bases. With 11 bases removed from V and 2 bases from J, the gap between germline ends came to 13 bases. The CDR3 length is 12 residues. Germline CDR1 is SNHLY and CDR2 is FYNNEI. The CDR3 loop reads CAASGFTYEQYF. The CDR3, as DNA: TGTGCCGCCTCGGGGTTCACCTACGAGCAGTACTTC.

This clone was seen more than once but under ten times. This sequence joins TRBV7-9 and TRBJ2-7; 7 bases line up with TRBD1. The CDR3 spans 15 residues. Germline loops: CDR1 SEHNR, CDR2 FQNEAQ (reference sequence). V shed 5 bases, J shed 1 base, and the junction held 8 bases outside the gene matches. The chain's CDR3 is CASSGDSRLSYEQYF. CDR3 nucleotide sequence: TGTGCCAGCAGCGGGGACAGTCGGCTATCCTACGAGCAGTACTTC.

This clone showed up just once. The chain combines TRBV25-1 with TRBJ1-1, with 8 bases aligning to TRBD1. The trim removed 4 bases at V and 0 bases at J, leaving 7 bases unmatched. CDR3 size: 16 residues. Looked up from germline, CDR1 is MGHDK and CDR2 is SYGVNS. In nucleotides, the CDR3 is TGTGCCAGCAGTGGGAACGACAGGGGCCTGAACACTGAAGCTTTCTTT. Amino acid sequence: CASSGNDRGLNTEAFF.

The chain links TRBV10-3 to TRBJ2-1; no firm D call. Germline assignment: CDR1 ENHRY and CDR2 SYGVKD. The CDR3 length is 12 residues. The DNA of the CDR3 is TGTCCTACTACACTTACTTACAATGAGCAGTTCTTC. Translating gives CPTTLTYNEQFF.

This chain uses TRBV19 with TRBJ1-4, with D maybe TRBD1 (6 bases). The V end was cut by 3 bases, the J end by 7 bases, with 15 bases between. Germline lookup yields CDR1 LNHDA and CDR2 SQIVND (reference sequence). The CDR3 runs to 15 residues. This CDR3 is CASSIPSTGFEKLFF. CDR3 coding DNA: TGTGCCAGTAGTATCCCCTCAACAGGGTTTGAAAAACTGTTTTTT.

CDR3 protein: CASSLAGLTGSTGELFF. CDR3 DNA: TGTGCCAGCAGCTTGGCTGGGTTGACGGGGAGCACCGGGGAGCTGTTTTTT. The rearrangement uses TRBV5-5 and TRBJ2-2, with a possible D match to TRBD2 (5 bases). This CDR3 contains 17 residues. Germline V gene sequence: CDR1 SGHKS, CDR2 YYEKEE (reference sequence). V was pared by 0 bases and J by 4 bases, with 16 bases between.

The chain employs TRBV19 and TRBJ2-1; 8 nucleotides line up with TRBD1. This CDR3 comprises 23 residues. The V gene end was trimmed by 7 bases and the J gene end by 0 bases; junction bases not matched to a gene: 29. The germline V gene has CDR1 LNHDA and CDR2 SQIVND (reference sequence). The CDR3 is CASKPPSLPPGQVPGFSYNEQFF. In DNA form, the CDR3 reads TGTGCCAGTAAACCTCCAAGTCTTCCTCCGGGACAGGTTCCAGGGTTCTCCTACAATGAGCAGTTCTTC.

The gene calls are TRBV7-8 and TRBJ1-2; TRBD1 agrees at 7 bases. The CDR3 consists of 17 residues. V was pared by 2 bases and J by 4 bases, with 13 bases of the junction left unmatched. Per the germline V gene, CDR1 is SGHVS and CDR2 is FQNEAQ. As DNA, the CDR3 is TGTGCCAGCAGCTTAAGGCTGGGTCAGGGGGAGGTCTATGGCTACACCTTC. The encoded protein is CASSLRLGQGEVYGYTF.

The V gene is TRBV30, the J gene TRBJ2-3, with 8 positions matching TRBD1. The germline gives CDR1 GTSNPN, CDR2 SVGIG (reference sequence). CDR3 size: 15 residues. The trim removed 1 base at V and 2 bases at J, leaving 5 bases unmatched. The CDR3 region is CAWSATGGPTDTQYF. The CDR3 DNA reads TGTGCCTGGAGTGCCACAGGGGGTCCCACAGATACGCAGTATTTT.

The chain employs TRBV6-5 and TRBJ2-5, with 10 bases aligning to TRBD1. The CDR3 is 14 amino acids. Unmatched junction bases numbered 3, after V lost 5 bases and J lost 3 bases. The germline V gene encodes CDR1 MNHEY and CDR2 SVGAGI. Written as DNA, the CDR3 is TGTGCCAGCAGTACAGGGACAGGGGAAGAGACCCAGTACTTC. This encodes CASSTGTGEETQYF.

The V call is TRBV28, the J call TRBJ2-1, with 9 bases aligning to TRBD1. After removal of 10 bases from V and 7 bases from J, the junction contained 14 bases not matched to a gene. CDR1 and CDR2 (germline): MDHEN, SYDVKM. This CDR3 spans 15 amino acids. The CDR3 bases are TGTGCCACCCGTTATAGGGACAGGGTGAATAATGAGCAGTTCTTC. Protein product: CATRYRDRVNNEQFF.

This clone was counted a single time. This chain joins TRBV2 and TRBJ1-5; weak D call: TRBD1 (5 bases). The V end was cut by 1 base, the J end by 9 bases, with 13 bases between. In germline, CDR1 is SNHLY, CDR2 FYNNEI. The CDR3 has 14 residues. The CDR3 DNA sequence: TGTGCCAGCAGTGAAGACTACCTGGGGCGGCCCCAGCATTTT. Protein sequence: CASSEDYLGRPQHF.

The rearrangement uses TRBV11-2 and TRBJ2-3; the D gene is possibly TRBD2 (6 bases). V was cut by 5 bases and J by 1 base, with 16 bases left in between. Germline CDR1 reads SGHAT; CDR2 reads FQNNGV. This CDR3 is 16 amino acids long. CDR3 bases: TGTGCCAGCAGCGCACTACCGGGACTTCGCACAGATACGCAGTATTTT. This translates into CASSALPGLRTDTQYF.

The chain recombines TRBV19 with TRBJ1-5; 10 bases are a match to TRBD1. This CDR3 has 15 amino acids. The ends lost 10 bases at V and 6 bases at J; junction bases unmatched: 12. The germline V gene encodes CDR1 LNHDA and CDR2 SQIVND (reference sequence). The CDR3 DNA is TGTGCCACTCCCATGGGACAGGGGTTAGTTCAGCCCCAGCATTTT. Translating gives CATPMGQGLVQPQHF.

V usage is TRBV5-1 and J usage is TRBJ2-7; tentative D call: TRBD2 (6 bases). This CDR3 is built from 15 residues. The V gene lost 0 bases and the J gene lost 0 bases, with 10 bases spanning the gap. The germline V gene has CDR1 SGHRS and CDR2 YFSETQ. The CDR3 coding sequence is TGCGCCAGCAGCTTGGTCGGGGGATTCTCCTACGAGCAGTACTTC. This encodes CASSLVGGFSYEQYF.

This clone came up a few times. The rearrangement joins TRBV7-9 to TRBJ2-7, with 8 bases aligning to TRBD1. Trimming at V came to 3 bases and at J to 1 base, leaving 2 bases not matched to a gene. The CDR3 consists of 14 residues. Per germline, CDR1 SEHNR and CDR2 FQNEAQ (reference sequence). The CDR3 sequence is CASSLTGASYEQYF. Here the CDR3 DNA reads TGTGCCAGCAGCTTGACAGGGGCGTCCTACGAGCAGTACTTC.

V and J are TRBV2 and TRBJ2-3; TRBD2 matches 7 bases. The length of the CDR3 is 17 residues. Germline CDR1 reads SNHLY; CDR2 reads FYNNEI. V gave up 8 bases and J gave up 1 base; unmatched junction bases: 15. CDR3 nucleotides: TGTGCCAGCTTAAGCCTAGTTGGGGGGGACCGCACAGATACGCAGTATTTT. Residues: CASLSLVGGDRTDTQYF.

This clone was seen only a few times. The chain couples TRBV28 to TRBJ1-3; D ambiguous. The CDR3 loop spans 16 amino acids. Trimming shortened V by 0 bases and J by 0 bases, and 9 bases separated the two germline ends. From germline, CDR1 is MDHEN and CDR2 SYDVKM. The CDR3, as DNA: TGTGCCAGCAGTTTATGGGCGGCGAGCTCTGGAAACACCATATATTTT. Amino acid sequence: CASSLWAASSGNTIYF.

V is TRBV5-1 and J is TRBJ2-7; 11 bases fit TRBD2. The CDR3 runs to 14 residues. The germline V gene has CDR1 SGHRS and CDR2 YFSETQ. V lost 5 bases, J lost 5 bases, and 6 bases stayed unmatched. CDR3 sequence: CASSLTSGVNEQYF. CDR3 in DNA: TGCGCCAGCAGTCTGACTAGCGGGGTAAACGAGCAGTACTTC. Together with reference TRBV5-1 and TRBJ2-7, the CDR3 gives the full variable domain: KAGVTQTPRYLIKTRGQQVTLSCSPISGHRSVSWYQQTPGQGLQFLFEYFSETQRNKGNFPGRFSGRQFSNSRSEMNVSTLELGDSALYLCASSLTSGVNEQYFGPGTRLTVT.

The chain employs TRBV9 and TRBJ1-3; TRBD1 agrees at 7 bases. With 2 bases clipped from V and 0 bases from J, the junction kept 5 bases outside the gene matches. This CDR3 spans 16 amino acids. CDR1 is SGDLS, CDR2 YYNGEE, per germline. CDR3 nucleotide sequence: TGTGCCAGCAGCGTTACGACAGGGAGCTCTGGAAACACCATATATTTT. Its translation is CASSVTTGSSGNTIYF.

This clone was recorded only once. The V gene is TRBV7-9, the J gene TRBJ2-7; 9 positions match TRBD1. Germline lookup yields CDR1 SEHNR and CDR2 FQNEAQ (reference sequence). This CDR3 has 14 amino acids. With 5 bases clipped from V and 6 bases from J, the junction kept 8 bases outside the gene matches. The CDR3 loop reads CASSQDRGWGEQYF. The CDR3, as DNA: TGTGCCAGCAGCCAGGACAGGGGATGGGGCGAGCAGTACTTC.

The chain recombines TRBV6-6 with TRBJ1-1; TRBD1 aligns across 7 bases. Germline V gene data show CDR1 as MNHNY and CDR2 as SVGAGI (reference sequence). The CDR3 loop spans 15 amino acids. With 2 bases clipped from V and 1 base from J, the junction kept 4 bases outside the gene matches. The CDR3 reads CASSYVSGGNTEAFF. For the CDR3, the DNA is TGTGCCAGCAGTTACGTCTCAGGGGGGAACACTGAAGCTTTCTTT.